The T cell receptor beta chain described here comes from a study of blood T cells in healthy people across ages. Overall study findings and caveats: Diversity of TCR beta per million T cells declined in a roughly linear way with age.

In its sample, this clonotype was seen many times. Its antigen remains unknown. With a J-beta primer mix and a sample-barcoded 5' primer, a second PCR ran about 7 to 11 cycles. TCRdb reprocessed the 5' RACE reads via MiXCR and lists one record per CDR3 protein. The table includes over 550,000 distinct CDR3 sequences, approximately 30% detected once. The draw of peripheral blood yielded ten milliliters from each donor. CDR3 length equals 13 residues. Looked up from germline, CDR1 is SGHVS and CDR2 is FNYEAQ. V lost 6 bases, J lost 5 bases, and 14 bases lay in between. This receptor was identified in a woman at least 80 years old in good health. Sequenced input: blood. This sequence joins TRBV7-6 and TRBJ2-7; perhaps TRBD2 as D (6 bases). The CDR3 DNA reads TGTGCCAGCAGGCGGGGCCCTCTGGACGAGCAGTACTTC. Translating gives CASRRGPLDEQYF. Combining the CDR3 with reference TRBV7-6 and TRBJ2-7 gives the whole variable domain GAGVSQSPRYKVTKRGQDVALRCDPISGHVSLYWYRQALGQGPEFLTYFNYEAQQDKSGLPNDRFSAERPEGSISTLTIQRTEQRDSAMYRCASRRGPLDEQYFGPGTRLTVT.